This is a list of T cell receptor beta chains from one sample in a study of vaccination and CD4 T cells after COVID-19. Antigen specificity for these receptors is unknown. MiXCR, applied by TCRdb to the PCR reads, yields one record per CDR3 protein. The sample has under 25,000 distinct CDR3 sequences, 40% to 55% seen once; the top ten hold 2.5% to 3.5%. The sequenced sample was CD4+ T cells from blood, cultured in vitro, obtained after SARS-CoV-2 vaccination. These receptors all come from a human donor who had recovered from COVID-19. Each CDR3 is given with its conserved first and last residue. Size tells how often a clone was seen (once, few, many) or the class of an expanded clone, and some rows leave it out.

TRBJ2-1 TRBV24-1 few CATRGTSGSNEQFF
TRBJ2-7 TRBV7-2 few CASSLVPEGYEQYF
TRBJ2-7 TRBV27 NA CASSGTGSYEQYF
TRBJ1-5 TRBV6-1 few CASSGGTGFKWSNQPQHF
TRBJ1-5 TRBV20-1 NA CSARDQWAGANQPQHF
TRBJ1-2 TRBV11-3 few CASSPPFEGLNYGYTF
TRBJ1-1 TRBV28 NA CASRPQLGGMNTEAFF
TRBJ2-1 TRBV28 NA CASNLRSGSYNEQFF
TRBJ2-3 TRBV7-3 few CASSRRQGSQDTQYF
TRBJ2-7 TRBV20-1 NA CSATGTAYEQYF
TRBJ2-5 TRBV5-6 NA CASRPLSREETQYF
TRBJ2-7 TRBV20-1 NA CSAGASREQYF
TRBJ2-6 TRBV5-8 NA CASSLSGANVLTF
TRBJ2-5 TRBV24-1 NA CATSGGAEKTQYF
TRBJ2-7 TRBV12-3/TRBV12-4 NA CASSLAPYEQYF
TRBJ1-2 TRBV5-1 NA CASSDSSYGYTF
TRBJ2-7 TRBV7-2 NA CASSLAPGPNYEQYF
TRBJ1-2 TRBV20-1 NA CSARSQGHGYTF
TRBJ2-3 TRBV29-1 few CSVAAPDTQYF
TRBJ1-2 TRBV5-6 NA CATMRGVDGYTF
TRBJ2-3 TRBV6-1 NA CASSRGQTSTDTQYF
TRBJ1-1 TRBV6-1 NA CASRTGRAAEAFF
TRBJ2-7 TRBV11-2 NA CASSLAGVGEQYF
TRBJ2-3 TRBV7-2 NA CASSLTGSSTDTQYF
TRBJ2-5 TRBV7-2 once CASSFRGRGETQYF
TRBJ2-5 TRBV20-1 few CSARDRLAGVETQYF
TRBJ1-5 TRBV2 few CASSRGTLPSNQPQHF
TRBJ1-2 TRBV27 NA CARKQRDRDMSHNYGYTF
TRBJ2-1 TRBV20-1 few CSAKGTSGSYNEQFF
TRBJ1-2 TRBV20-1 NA CSARALRAGGLGYTF
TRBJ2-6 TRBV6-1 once CASRSTGTGGSSGANVLTF
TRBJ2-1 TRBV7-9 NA CASSLGTGDYNEQFF
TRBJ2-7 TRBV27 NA CAPNPPDEQYF
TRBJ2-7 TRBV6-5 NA CASSFRRREGYEQYF
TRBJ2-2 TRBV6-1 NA CATTTKAGGINTGELFF
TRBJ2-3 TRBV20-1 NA CSARRPARTDTQYF
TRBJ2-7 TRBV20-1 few CSARVRTGGIYEQYF
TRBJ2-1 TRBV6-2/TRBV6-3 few CASSKQGGHTYNEQFF
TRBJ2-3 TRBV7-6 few CASSRGTPSTDTQYF
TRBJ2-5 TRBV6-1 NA CASTGQGIVEETQYF
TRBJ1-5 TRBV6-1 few CASRGMESNQPQHF
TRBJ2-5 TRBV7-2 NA CASSPIVAGFGETQYF
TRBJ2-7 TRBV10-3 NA CAITLAGEVDEQYF
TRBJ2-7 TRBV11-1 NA CASSSLGAESYEQYF
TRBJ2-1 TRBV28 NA CASGGTSGPTYNEQFF
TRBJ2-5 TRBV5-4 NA CASSFAGTGGEKTQYF
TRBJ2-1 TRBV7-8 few CASSRIQGNEQFF
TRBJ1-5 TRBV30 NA CAWSVMDGRVQPQHF
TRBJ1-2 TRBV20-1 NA CSADGLDYGYTF
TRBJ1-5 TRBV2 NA CASSESGNRRNQPQHF
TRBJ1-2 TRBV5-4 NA CASSLGQGATNYGYTF
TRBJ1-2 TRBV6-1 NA CASILPPDGYTF
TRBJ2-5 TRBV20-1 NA CSAMIPAAIQETQYF